This passage covers 2 T cell receptor beta chains from one sample sequenced in a study of cytomegalovirus exposure and HLA in healthy donors. The PCR contained 60 Vbeta and 13 Jbeta primers. TCRdb keeps only in-frame clones here, not all; method: immunoSEQ multiplex PCR. The sample carries some 84,000 clones, around four fifths recorded once. Sequencing was done on a sample of PBMCs. Receptors were obtained from a boy under 18 in good health and CMV-seronegative.

On this clone itself: The identical CDR3 is also encoded by other nucleotide sequences in the sample. The V call is TRBV28, the J call TRBJ1-3, with D tentatively TRBD1 (6 bases). The germline V gene encodes CDR1 MDHEN and CDR2 SYDVKM. Trimming cost V 6 bases and J 4 bases, with 16 bases left between them. This CDR3 region has 15 residues. The CDR3 nucleotides are TGTGCCAGCAGCCTGGGGGCAGGGTCCGGAAACACCATATATTTT. Translated, it gives CASSLGAGSGNTIYF.

The J gene is TRBJ2-3, the V gene TRBV6-1, with 9 bases identical to TRBD1. J was trimmed by 3 bases and V by 6 bases; bases with no gene match: 4. CDR3 size: 14 residues. Germline V gene sequence: CDR1 MNHNS, CDR2 SASEGT. The CDR3 DNA sequence: TGTGCCAGCAGCGGGACAGGGAGGACAGATACGCAGTATTTT. Translated: CASSGTGRTDTQYF.